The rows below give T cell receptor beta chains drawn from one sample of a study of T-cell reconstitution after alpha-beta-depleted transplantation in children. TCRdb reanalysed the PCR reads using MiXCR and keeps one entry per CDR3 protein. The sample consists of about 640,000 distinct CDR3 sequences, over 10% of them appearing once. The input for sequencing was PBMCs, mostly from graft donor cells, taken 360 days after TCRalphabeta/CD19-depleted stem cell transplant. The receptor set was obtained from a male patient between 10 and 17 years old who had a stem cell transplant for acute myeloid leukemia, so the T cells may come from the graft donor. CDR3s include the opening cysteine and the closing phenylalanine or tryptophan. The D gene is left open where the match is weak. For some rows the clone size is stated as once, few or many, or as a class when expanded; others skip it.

CDR3 protein: CASSLAGGPFEQYF; CDR3 DNA: TGTGCCAGCAGTTTAGCGGGAGGGCCATTCGAGCAGTACTTC; D gene: TRBD2; V gene: TRBV12-3/TRBV12-4; clone size: many; J gene: TRBJ2-7
CDR3 protein: CSARDPGGHWNSPLHF; CDR3 DNA: TGCAGTGCTAGAGACCCGGGGGGGCATTGGAATTCACCCCTCCACTTT; D gene: NA; V gene: TRBV20-1; clone size: few; J gene: TRBJ1-6
CDR3 protein: CASSSRAILTDTQYF; CDR3 DNA: TGTGCCAGCAGCTCCCGAGCTATACTAACAGATACGCAGTATTTT; D gene: NA; V gene: TRBV7-2; clone size: NA; J gene: TRBJ2-3
CDR3 protein: CSARDSWDRYTGELFF; CDR3 DNA: TGCAGTGCTAGAGACTCTTGGGACAGATACACCGGGGAGCTGTTTTTT; D gene: TRBD1; V gene: TRBV20-1; clone size: few; J gene: TRBJ2-2
CDR3 protein: CASRDLKNTGELFF; CDR3 DNA: TGTGCCAGCCGGGACCTAAAGAACACCGGGGAGCTGTTTTTT; D gene: NA; V gene: TRBV12-3/TRBV12-4; clone size: NA; J gene: TRBJ2-2
CDR3 protein: CSVRGRYTYF; CDR3 DNA: TGCAGCGTTCGTGGGAGGTACACTTACTTC; D gene: NA; V gene: TRBV29-1; clone size: NA; J gene: TRBJ2-7
CDR3 protein: CASSLITLAGPYGYTF; CDR3 DNA: TGCGCCAGCAGCTTGATCACCCTAGCGGGGCCTTATGGCTACACCTTC; D gene: NA; V gene: TRBV5-1; clone size: NA; J gene: TRBJ1-2
CDR3 protein: CAWSGAGGLIFYEQYF; CDR3 DNA: TGTGCCTGGAGTGGGGCAGGGGGCCTGATTTTCTACGAGCAGTACTTC; D gene: TRBD1; V gene: TRBV30; clone size: NA; J gene: TRBJ2-7
CDR3 protein: CASSQFLAGALETGELFF; CDR3 DNA: TGTGCCAGCAGCCAATTTCTAGCGGGAGCTCTGGAGACCGGGGAGCTGTTTTTT; D gene: TRBD2; V gene: TRBV3-1; clone size: NA; J gene: TRBJ2-2
CDR3 protein: CASSLRPISSYNEQFF; CDR3 DNA: TGTGCCAGCAGCTTAAGACCCATTAGCTCCTACAATGAGCAGTTCTTC; D gene: NA; V gene: TRBV7-6; clone size: few; J gene: TRBJ2-1
CDR3 protein: CASSPWSGRLNEQFF; CDR3 DNA: TGCGCCAGCAGCCCCTGGAGCGGGAGGTTAAATGAGCAGTTCTTC; D gene: TRBD2; V gene: TRBV5-1; clone size: few; J gene: TRBJ2-1
CDR3 protein: CASSYSAGLAELGGYNEQFF; CDR3 DNA: TGTGCCAGCAGTTACTCGGCCGGACTAGCGGAGTTAGGGGGCTACAATGAGCAGTTCTTC; D gene: TRBD2; V gene: TRBV6-2/TRBV6-3; clone size: few; J gene: TRBJ2-1
CDR3 protein: CASSLEGGLAHGDTQYF; CDR3 DNA: TGTGCCAGCAGCTTGGAAGGGGGACTAGCTCACGGAGATACGCAGTATTTT; D gene: TRBD2; V gene: TRBV5-6; clone size: NA; J gene: TRBJ2-3
CDR3 protein: CASSFTGPPQYF; CDR3 DNA: TGTGCCAGCAGCTTTACCGGCCCCCCGCAGTACTTC; D gene: NA; V gene: TRBV11-1; clone size: NA; J gene: TRBJ2-4
CDR3 protein: CSAREAGGDTQYF; CDR3 DNA: TGCAGTGCTAGAGAAGCGGGAGGAGATACGCAGTATTTT; D gene: TRBD2; V gene: TRBV20-1; clone size: few; J gene: TRBJ2-3
CDR3 protein: CASTTGYGYTF; CDR3 DNA: TGTGCCAGCACTACAGGGTATGGCTACACCTTC; D gene: NA; V gene: TRBV12-3/TRBV12-4; clone size: NA; J gene: TRBJ1-2
CDR3 protein: CASSLGQEAHYEQYF; CDR3 DNA: TGCGCCAGCAGCCTAGGACAGGAGGCTCACTACGAGCAGTACTTC; D gene: TRBD1; V gene: TRBV4-3; clone size: many; J gene: TRBJ2-7
CDR3 protein: CASISIQGGYEQYF; CDR3 DNA: TGTGCCAGCATCTCTATCCAGGGTGGCTACGAGCAGTACTTC; D gene: NA; V gene: TRBV6-1; clone size: few; J gene: TRBJ2-7
CDR3 protein: CASSYSHAGYDYGYTF; CDR3 DNA: TGTGCCAGCAGTTACTCCCACGCCGGGTATGACTATGGCTACACCTTC; D gene: NA; V gene: TRBV6-5; clone size: NA; J gene: TRBJ1-2
CDR3 protein: CASSGAGGLVNTGELFF; CDR3 DNA: TGTGCCAGCAGCGGAGCGGGAGGACTCGTGAACACCGGGGAGCTGTTTTTT; D gene: TRBD2; V gene: TRBV7-2; clone size: NA; J gene: TRBJ2-2
CDR3 protein: CASTRLPKKGTGELFF; CDR3 DNA: TGTGCCAGTACTAGACTACCAAAGAAAGGCACCGGGGAGCTGTTTTTT; D gene: NA; V gene: TRBV19; clone size: few; J gene: TRBJ2-2
CDR3 protein: CASSSSRGQGKYEQYF; CDR3 DNA: TGTGCCAGCAGTTCTAGCCGAGGACAGGGGAAATACGAGCAGTACTTC; D gene: TRBD1; V gene: TRBV27; clone size: few; J gene: TRBJ2-7
CDR3 protein: CSASLAGVRDEQYF; CDR3 DNA: TGCAGTGCTAGCCTAGCGGGTGTCCGGGACGAGCAGTACTTC; D gene: TRBD2; V gene: TRBV20-1; clone size: NA; J gene: TRBJ2-7
CDR3 protein: CASSLDDTQYF; CDR3 DNA: TGCGCCAGCAGCTTGGATGATACGCAGTATTTT; D gene: NA; V gene: TRBV5-1; clone size: many; J gene: TRBJ2-3
CDR3 protein: CASSPGQVDNTGELFF; CDR3 DNA: TGTGCCAGCAGCCCCGGACAGGTGGATAACACCGGGGAGCTGTTTTTT; D gene: TRBD1; V gene: TRBV7-9; clone size: NA; J gene: TRBJ2-2
CDR3 protein: CASSLWATGELFF; CDR3 DNA: TGTGCCAGCAGTTTGTGGGCCACCGGGGAGCTGTTTTTT; D gene: NA; V gene: TRBV12-3/TRBV12-4; clone size: NA; J gene: TRBJ2-2
CDR3 protein: CSVEGTSGKETQYF; CDR3 DNA: TGCAGCGTTGAAGGGACTAGCGGGAAGGAGACCCAGTACTTC; D gene: TRBD2; V gene: TRBV29-1; clone size: many; J gene: TRBJ2-5
CDR3 protein: CASPPQCVETQYF; CDR3 DNA: TGTGCCAGCCCCCCCCAGTGCGTGGAGACCCAGTACTTC; D gene: NA; V gene: TRBV3-1; clone size: many; J gene: TRBJ2-5
CDR3 protein: CASSLLADSPLHF; CDR3 DNA: TGTGCCAGCAGTTTATTGGCCGATTCACCCCTCCACTTT; D gene: NA; V gene: TRBV28; clone size: many; J gene: TRBJ1-6
CDR3 protein: CSVGRTSTYEQYF; CDR3 DNA: TGCAGCGTTGGGCGGACATCGACCTACGAGCAGTACTTC; D gene: NA; V gene: TRBV29-1; clone size: NA; J gene: TRBJ2-7
CDR3 protein: CASGVEGATGELFF; CDR3 DNA: TGTGCCAGCGGAGTAGAGGGGGCCACCGGGGAGCTGTTTTTT; D gene: TRBD1; V gene: TRBV12-3/TRBV12-4; clone size: few; J gene: TRBJ2-2
CDR3 protein: CSARLVNTGELFF; CDR3 DNA: TGCAGTGCTAGACTAGTGAACACCGGGGAGCTGTTTTTT; D gene: NA; V gene: TRBV20-1; clone size: NA; J gene: TRBJ2-2
CDR3 protein: CASSPQGRVRGDEQYF; CDR3 DNA: TGTGCCAGCAGCCCACAGGGGAGGGTCAGGGGCGACGAGCAGTACTTC; D gene: NA; V gene: TRBV7-9; clone size: NA; J gene: TRBJ2-7
CDR3 protein: CASSLPGRNNQPQHF; CDR3 DNA: TGTGCCAGCAGTTTACCGGGACGCAACAATCAGCCCCAGCATTTT; D gene: NA; V gene: TRBV6-5; clone size: NA; J gene: TRBJ1-5
CDR3 protein: CSVVTSGSRSTYEQYF; CDR3 DNA: TGCAGCGTTGTTACTAGCGGGAGTCGTAGCACCTACGAGCAGTACTTC; D gene: TRBD2; V gene: TRBV29-1; clone size: NA; J gene: TRBJ2-7
CDR3 protein: CSAERGSYNEQFF; CDR3 DNA: TGCAGTGCTGAACGGGGATCCTACAATGAGCAGTTCTTC; D gene: NA; V gene: TRBV20-1; clone size: many; J gene: TRBJ2-1
CDR3 protein: CATSDRLAGLNTGELFF; CDR3 DNA: TGTGCCACCAGTGATCGTCTAGCGGGATTGAACACCGGGGAGCTGTTTTTT; D gene: TRBD2; V gene: TRBV24-1; clone size: few; J gene: TRBJ2-2
CDR3 protein: CASSSAGFVYGYTF; CDR3 DNA: TGTGCCAGCAGTTCGGCCGGCTTTGTTTATGGCTACACCTTC; D gene: NA; V gene: TRBV28; clone size: NA; J gene: TRBJ1-2
CDR3 protein: CASSGTFGEQYF; CDR3 DNA: TGCGCCAGCAGCGGGACATTCGGCGAGCAGTACTTC; D gene: NA; V gene: TRBV5-1; clone size: many; J gene: TRBJ2-7